Listed below are T cell receptor beta chains from one sample, sequenced in a study of post-analysis software for immune sequencing data. Each CDR3 protein gets one entry after TCRdb re-called the PCR reads with MiXCR. The sample yields around 700,000 distinct CDR3 sequences, roughly three fifths seen once. The sequencing sample was made of blood. These TCRs come from a girl aged 2 to 10 with multiple sclerosis. The CDR3 runs from the conserved cysteine through the conserved F or W. Expanded clones are given a class, and other clones once, few, many or no size at all.

abundance	v_gene	j_gene	CDR3aa
NA	TRBV12-3/TRBV12-4	TRBJ2-7	CASSRHAFEQYF
NA	TRBV3-1	TRBJ2-1	CASSQDFDREVNEQFF
few	TRBV25-1	TRBJ2-5	CASSEWGEQGEGEQYF
NA	TRBV15	TRBJ2-7	CATSRELAGVAYEQYF
NA	TRBV4-1	TRBJ1-6	CASSQWEDSPLHF
NA	TRBV5-6	TRBJ2-1	CASSGTDYLGQFF
NA	TRBV6-5	TRBJ1-1	CASRDRRYTEAFF
NA	TRBV2	TRBJ2-7	CASSRTVYEQYF
few	TRBV5-1	NA	CASSLGDRQGGEQYF
few	TRBV3-1	TRBJ2-4	CASSQRGEENIQYF
few	TRBV6-5	TRBJ2-3	CASSPGQTLHTDTQYF
NA	TRBV5-1	TRBJ2-4	CASSLEGDREPLAKNIQYF
NA	TRBV5-1	TRBJ2-3	CASSPQGASTDTQYF
NA	TRBV29-1	TRBJ1-1	CSAQGRGTEAFF
few	TRBV3-1	TRBJ1-5	CASGPNQPQHF
NA	TRBV12-3/TRBV12-4	TRBJ2-1	CASLRDSTHNEQFF
NA	TRBV2	TRBJ2-3	CASRRGPSTDTQYF
NA	TRBV12-3/TRBV12-4	TRBJ1-4	CASSLQGGVGEKLFF
NA	TRBV12-3/TRBV12-4	TRBJ2-7	CASIAPGPIPYNEQYF
NA	TRBV7-6	TRBJ1-5	CASSLAWGEPQHF